The 10 T cell receptor beta chains given below trace back to one sample, sequenced in a study of cytomegalovirus exposure and HLA in healthy donors (dated by TCRdb to between 2016 and 2019). Libraries were prepared through the immunoSEQ multiplex PCR assay. The multiplex PCR relied on a mix of 60 forward primers for TCR Vbeta segments and 13 reverse primers for TCR Jbeta segments. This is the immuneACCESS table as TCRdb keeps it, with only in-frame sequences that have V and J called. A part of the clones is gone; compared with another copy, unresolved V genes explain less than half, and the rest is unexplained. The sample table holds tens of thousands of clones. Together, the top ten hold about 6.4% of the sample. The sequencing input was PBMCs. The source of these receptors is a human donor in good health.

CDR3 nucleotide sequence: TGTGCCAGCAGTAACTCGGGACAGGGGTTAACTGAAGCTTTCTTT. Translating it yields CASSNSGQGLTEAFF. The V call is TRBV28, the J call TRBJ1-1; TRBD1 matches at 10 bases. Germline values: CDR1 MDHEN, CDR2 SYDVKM. The length of the CDR3 is 15 residues. Germline trimming cut 5 bases from V and 5 bases from J; bases unmatched to any gene: 8.

The chain combines TRBV4-1 with TRBJ1-2; unclear D gene. Trimming removed 3 bases at V and 1 base at J, with 12 bases between. The CDR3 contains 15 residues. Germline CDR1 is MGHRA and CDR2 is YSYEKL. The CDR3 spells CASSHRERLNYGYTF. The CDR3 DNA follows: TGCGCCAGCAGCCACCGGGAACGACTTAACTATGGCTACACCTTC.

The V call is TRBV6-1, the J call TRBJ1-2, with a tentative D call TRBD1 (6 bases). The V gene's germline CDR1 is MNHNS and CDR2 SASEGT. CDR3 length equals 13 residues. The V and J ends lost 4 bases and 6 bases respectively, with 12 bases between them. The CDR3 here is CASSGGTPNGYTF. Written as DNA, the CDR3 is TGTGCCAGCAGTGGGGGGACACCGAATGGCTACACCTTC.

A remark on this clone: A read error may produce the germline difference seen at one junction end. The CDR3 coding sequence is TGCGCCAGCTCGACAGGGGGCCCGAGCTCCGACAATGAGCAGTTCTTC. Protein: CASSTGGPSSDNEQFF. This rearrangement joins TRBV5-1 to TRBJ2-1; the match to TRBD1 covers 10 bases. Germline CDR1 reads SGHRS; CDR2 reads YFSETQ. The CDR3 runs 16 residues.

The chain recombines TRBV30 with TRBJ2-6, with unresolved D. Germline-derived CDR1 and CDR2 are GTSNPN and SVGIG (reference sequence). The CDR3 extends over 18 amino acids. Deletions cut 0 bases from V and 0 bases from J, with 15 bases between. CDR3 residues: CAWSVVRTYSSGANVLTF. DNA of the CDR3: TGTGCCTGGAGTGTTGTGCGAACGTATAGCTCTGGGGCCAACGTCCTGACTTTC.

The V call is TRBV7-2, the J call TRBJ1-2; tentative D call: TRBD1 (6 bases). This CDR3 contains 12 residues. V gave up 5 bases and J gave up 13 bases, with 17 bases separating them. Germline CDR1 is SGHTA and CDR2 is FQGNSA. DNA of the CDR3: TGTGCCAGCAGCCCCTACCAGGGGTCTAGCACCTTC. Protein sequence: CASSPYQGSSTF.

This rearrangement joins TRBV2 to TRBJ2-1; perhaps TRBD1 as D (5 bases). Trimming left V 9 bases short and J 6 bases short, with 9 bases between. In germline, CDR1 is SNHLY, CDR2 FYNNEI. The CDR3 contains 11 residues. CDR3 sequence reads: CARRQTNEQFF. As DNA, the CDR3 is TGTGCCAGAAGACAGACCAATGAGCAGTTCTTC.

This sequence joins TRBV7-8 and TRBJ2-7; TRBD1 might be the D (8 bases). The ends were cut back, 4 bases at V and 4 bases at J, with 14 bases in the middle. The germline V gene encodes CDR1 SGHVS and CDR2 FQNEAQ. The CDR3 contains 14 residues. The CDR3 loop reads CASSSTGGGYEQYF. The CDR3, as DNA: TGTGCCAGCAGCTCTACAGGGGGGGGGTACGAGCAGTACTTC.

The CDR3 loop reads CASSLGPGLAFF. The CDR3 coding sequence is TGTGCCAGCAGCTTAGGTCCAGGCTTAGCTTTCTTT. The rearrangement links TRBV7-9 to TRBJ1-1; D is undetermined. The V gene lost 1 base and the J gene lost 10 bases, with 10 bases spanning the gap. Germline loops: CDR1 SEHNR, CDR2 FQNEAQ (reference sequence). This CDR3 is built from 12 residues.

The chain carries TRBV4-1 and TRBJ1-5; D is uncertain. The V end was cut by 0 bases, the J end by 3 bases, with 9 bases between. In germline, CDR1 is MGHRA, CDR2 YSYEKL. The CDR3 runs to 15 residues. In DNA form, the CDR3 reads TGCGCCAGCAGCCAAGATGCCGGGGACAATCAGCCCCAGCATTTT. The encoded protein is CASSQDAGDNQPQHF.